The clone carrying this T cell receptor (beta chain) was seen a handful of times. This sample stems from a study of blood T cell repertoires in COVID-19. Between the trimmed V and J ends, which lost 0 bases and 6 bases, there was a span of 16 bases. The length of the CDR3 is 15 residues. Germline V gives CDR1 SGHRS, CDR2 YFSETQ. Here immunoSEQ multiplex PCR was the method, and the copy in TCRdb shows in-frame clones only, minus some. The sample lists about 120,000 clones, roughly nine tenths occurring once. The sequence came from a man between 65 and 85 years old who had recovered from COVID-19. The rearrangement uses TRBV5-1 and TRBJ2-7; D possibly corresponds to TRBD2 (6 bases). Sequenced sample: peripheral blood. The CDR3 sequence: CASSLVGFIGGEQYF. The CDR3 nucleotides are TGCGCCAGCAGCTTGGTGGGATTCATCGGGGGCGAGCAGTACTTC.